Listed below are T cell receptor beta chains from one sample, sequenced in a study of blood T cell repertoires in COVID-19. The data were produced by immunoSEQ multiplex PCR, yet TCRdb's version contains in-frame clones alone and is incomplete. The sample has 270,000 or so clones, more than 70% seen once; the top ten hold 2.5% to 3.5%. The specimen sequenced was peripheral blood. All receptors come from a woman younger than 30 with acute or convalescent COVID-19. Each CDR3 is given with its conserved first and last residue. Clone size appears in some rows only: once, few, many, or a class for an expanded clone.

v_call,clone_size,cdr3_aa
TRBV5-4,few,CASSLQLAGGREQYF
TRBV19,once,CASSPGGLSYEQYF
TRBV5-4,.,CASSLAMGGSYEQYF
TRBV24-1,.,CATSDPGTPPYNEQFF
TRBV7-9,.,CASSYSGDGNEQFF
TRBV19,.,CASSIVAGGVNTEAFF
TRBV6-5,.,CASSRGTASGNTIYF
TRBV27,.,CASSLVGQGERDTEAFF
TRBV30,.,CAWSTGTYEQYF
TRBV5-6,few,CGWRAQSSYNEQFF
TRBV28,.,CASSLAANYREYEQYF
TRBV27,.,CASSLGYPNNSPLHF
TRBV7-8,.,CASSLRDRGPNEKLFF